The clone carrying this TCR beta chain was observed once. The data stem from a study of blood T cell repertoires in COVID-19. Germline lookup yields CDR1 SGHDT and CDR2 YYEEEE. Trimming took 0 bases from V and 2 from J, leaving 10 bases between them. The CDR3 length is 15 residues. Produced via immunoSEQ multiplex PCR; TCRdb's table is partial and in-frame only. This table has about 64,000 clones, 75% to 85% appearing once. This chain uses TRBV5-6 with TRBJ2-3; D is unclear. Sequenced: peripheral blood. This receptor was identified in a human donor in a cohort sampled during active COVID-19. The CDR3, as DNA: TGTGCCAGCAGCTTGGTTTGGCAGGACACAGATACGCAGTATTTT. This sequence encodes CASSLVWQDTDTQYF.